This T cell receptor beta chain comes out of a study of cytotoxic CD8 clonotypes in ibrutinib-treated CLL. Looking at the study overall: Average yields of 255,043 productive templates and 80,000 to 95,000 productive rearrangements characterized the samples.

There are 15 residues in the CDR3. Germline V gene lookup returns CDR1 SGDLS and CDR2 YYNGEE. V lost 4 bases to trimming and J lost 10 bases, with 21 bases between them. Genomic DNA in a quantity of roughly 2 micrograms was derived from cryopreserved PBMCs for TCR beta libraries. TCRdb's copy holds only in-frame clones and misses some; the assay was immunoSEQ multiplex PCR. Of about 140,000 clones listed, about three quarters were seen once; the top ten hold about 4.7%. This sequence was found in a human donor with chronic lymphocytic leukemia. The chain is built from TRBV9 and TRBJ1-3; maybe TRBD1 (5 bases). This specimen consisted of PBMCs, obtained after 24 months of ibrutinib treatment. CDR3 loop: CASSPRWGTDGTIYF. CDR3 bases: TGTGCCAGCAGCCCCCGTTGGGGGACCGACGGTACCATATATTTT. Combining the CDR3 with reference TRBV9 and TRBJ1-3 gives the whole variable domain DSGVTQTPKHLITATGQRVTLRCSPRSGDLSVYWYQQSLDQGLQFLIQYYNGEERAKGNILERFSAQQFPDLHSELNLSSLELGDSALYFCASSPRWGTDGTIYFGEGSWLTVV.